The next 15 T cell receptor beta chains were all read from a single sample in a study of blood T cell repertoires in COVID-19. TCRdb keeps only in-frame clones here, not all; method: immunoSEQ multiplex PCR. The sample has under 200,000 clones; 70% to 90% are singletons. The sample comprised peripheral blood. Receptors originate from a man in his fifties or sixties with active or convalescent COVID-19.

V and J are TRBV28 and TRBJ1-5; weak D call: TRBD1 (6 bases). This CDR3 region has 14 residues. Trimming pared 2 bases from V and 7 bases from J, leaving 12 bases between. Germline V CDR1 and CDR2: MDHEN, SYDVKM. The DNA for the CDR3 is TGTGCCAGCAGTTTAGGGGGGGCGGGCCAGCCCCAGCATTTT. Translating gives CASSLGGAGQPQHF.

In regard to this clone: Other DNA sequences in this specimen translate into the identical CDR3. V is TRBV7-9 and J is TRBJ1-1; a weak D match, TRBD1 (6 bases). CDR1 is SEHNR, CDR2 FQNEAQ, per germline (reference sequence). V was clipped by 5 bases and J by 8 bases, with 12 bases between them. The CDR3 is made up of 12 amino acids. CDR3 sequence: CASSASGTEAFF. CDR3 nucleotide sequence: TGTGCCAGCAGCGCTTCCGGGACAGAAGCTTTCTTT.

J is TRBJ1-2 and V is TRBV18, with D possibly being TRBD1 (6 bases). From germline, CDR1 is KGHSH and CDR2 LQKENI. The CDR3 is made up of 15 amino acids. V dropped 3 bases and J dropped 3 bases, with 14 bases sitting between them. DNA for the CDR3: TGTGCCAGCTCACCCAACAGGGCAGGGTACTATGGCTACACCTTC. Protein product: CASSPNRAGYYGYTF. Together with reference TRBV18 and TRBJ1-2, the CDR3 gives the full variable domain: NAGVMQNPRHLVRRRGQEARLRCSPMKGHSHVYWYRQLPEEGLKFMVYLQKENIIDESGMPKERFSAEFPKEGPSILRIQQVVRGDSAAYFCASSPNRAGYYGYTFGSGTRLTVV.

The chain joins TRBV4-1 to TRBJ2-1; 9 bases fit TRBD1. CDR1 is MGHRA, CDR2 YSYEKL, per germline. CDR3 length: 16 residues. The V segment lost 6 bases and the J segment 10 bases; nucleotides outside the gene matches: 16. CDR3 loop: CASRQTGTGSGVEQFF. The CDR3 DNA reads as TGCGCCAGCAGACAAACCGGGACAGGGTCAGGCGTGGAGCAGTTCTTC.

This chain joins TRBV4-1 and TRBJ2-2; TRBD1 is a possible D gene (5 bases). V was trimmed by 4 bases and J by 2 bases, leaving 8 bases between them. CDR3 length: 14 residues. Germline CDR1 MGHRA, CDR2 YSYEKL. The CDR3 loop reads CASSLQVNTGELFF. CDR3 coding DNA: TGCGCCAGCAGCCTACAGGTTAACACCGGGGAGCTGTTTTTT.

This chain links TRBV5-4 with TRBJ1-2; a weak D match, TRBD1 (6 bases). Germline V lookup: CDR1 SGHNT, CDR2 YYREEE (reference sequence). This CDR3 is built from 20 residues. Trimming stripped 0 bases from V and 1 base from J, with 25 bases between. CDR3 sequence reads: CASSLVVRMDSWNLNYGYTF. The CDR3 nucleotides read TGTGCCAGCAGCTTGGTTGTCCGGATGGACAGTTGGAACCTTAACTATGGCTACACCTTC.

CDR3 protein: CASSEQGTGYNSPLHF. CDR3 bases: TGCGCCAGCAGCGAACAAGGGACAGGGTATAATTCACCCCTCCACTTT. This chain uses TRBV5-1 with TRBJ1-6, with TRBD1 matching 9 bases. CDR3 length: 16 amino acids. The J segment lost 4 bases and the V segment lost 4 bases, leaving 6 bases of the junction unmatched. The germline gives CDR1 SGHRS, CDR2 YFSETQ.

The V gene is TRBV6-5, the J gene TRBJ1-5; 9 bases match TRBD1. The length of the CDR3 is 15 residues. V dropped 5 bases and J dropped 1; count of bases not matched to a gene: 3. Germline V gene data show CDR1 as MNHEY and CDR2 as SVGAGI. The CDR3 DNA follows: TGTGCCAGCAGTCGACAGGGGGGAAGCAATCAGCCCCAGCATTTT. Its translation is CASSRQGGSNQPQHF.

The chain employs TRBV6-6 and TRBJ1-2; 9 bases line up with TRBD1. CDR1 is MNHNY and CDR2 is SVGAGI in the germline V gene (reference sequence). The CDR3 is made up of 14 amino acids. V was pared by 6 bases and J by 0 bases, with 2 bases of the junction left unmatched. The CDR3 region is CASRGDRANYGYTF. The CDR3 DNA is TGTGCCAGCAGAGGGGACAGGGCTAACTATGGCTACACCTTC.

The gene calls are TRBV7-9 and TRBJ1-2; maybe TRBD1 (5 bases). The germline gives CDR1 SEHNR, CDR2 FQNEAQ (reference sequence). The CDR3 has 13 amino acids. V gave up 5 bases and J gave up 5 bases, with 12 bases separating them. CDR3 DNA: TGTGCCAGCAGCATAGACAGATTGTATGGCTACACCTTC. As protein: CASSIDRLYGYTF. The variable domain in full, completed from reference TRBV7-9 and TRBJ1-2, reads DTGVSQNPRHKITKRGQNVTFRCDPISEHNRLYWYRQTLGQGPEFLTYFQNEAQLEKSRLLSDRFSAERPKGSFSTLEIQRTEQGDSAMYLCASSIDRLYGYTFGSGTRLTVV.

J is TRBJ2-7 and V is TRBV3-1 (or the pseudogene TRBV3-2), with 12 bases that match TRBD1. V lost 4 bases and J lost 0; bases outside the gene matches: 7. The CDR3 length is 17 residues. CDR1 is LGHDT and CDR2 is YNNKEL in the germline V gene (reference sequence). The DNA for the CDR3 is TGTGCCAGCAGCCCGGGACAGGGGGCGGCATCCTCCTACGAGCAGTACTTC. Residues: CASSPGQGAASSYEQYF.

This clone showed up just a few times. The chain couples TRBV5-1 to TRBJ2-7; the match to TRBD2 covers 7 bases. The V gene end was trimmed by 0 bases and the J gene end by 6 bases; junction bases not matched to a gene: 12. CDR3 length equals 16 residues. Germline-derived CDR1 and CDR2 are SGHRS and YFSETQ. The CDR3: CASSLASGTIPGEQYF. The CDR3 region has the DNA TGCGCCAGCAGCTTGGCCTCAGGGACTATCCCAGGCGAGCAGTACTTC.

The rearrangement joins TRBV6-5 to TRBJ1-5; D possibly corresponds to TRBD1 (6 bases). Germline lookup yields CDR1 MNHEY and CDR2 SVGAGI. V lost 8 bases and J lost 2, with 16 bases in between. The CDR3 covers 15 residues. CDR3 sequence (DNA): TGTGCCAGCGGAGCCCGGGGGGCGGGCAATCAGCCCCAGCATTTT. Its translation: CASGARGAGNQPQHF.

In this sample, this clone turned up a few times. The J gene is TRBJ1-6, the V gene TRBV5-4; D may be TRBD1 (6 bases). Germline V gives CDR1 SGHNT, CDR2 YYREEE (reference sequence). With 2 bases removed from V and 3 bases from J, the gap between germline ends came to 9 bases. This CDR3 region has 15 residues. DNA of the CDR3: TGTGCCAGCAGCTTCGGGACACTCTATAATTCACCCCTCCACTTT. Residues: CASSFGTLYNSPLHF.

This chain joins TRBV15 and TRBJ2-3; no clear D gene. V was clipped by 0 bases and J by 5 bases, with 9 bases between them. Looked up from germline, CDR1 is LNHNV and CDR2 is YYDKDF (reference sequence). This CDR3 has 14 amino acids. CDR3 sequence: CATSRDLAEDTQYF. The CDR3 DNA reads as TGTGCCACCAGCAGAGATCTGGCGGAAGATACGCAGTATTTT.